This TCR beta chain was captured by sequencing in a study of shared clonotypes between healthy human individuals (dated by TCRdb to about 2020). In terms of the full investigation: A few men and a couple of women, aged 18 to 49 years, made up the cohort. For each donor, CD4 naive and CD4 memory were each run on three plates, CD8 naive on two plates, and CD8 memory on one plate. To estimate repertoire size and how much clonotypes are shared between individuals, the study performed deep sequencing of blood TCR repertoires from roughly five healthy adults. Different laboratories and diverse techniques were used to prepare libraries and sequence TCR repertoires, to increase sequencing depth and limit assay-specific biases. Between about 0.8 and 8.9 billion PBMCs per donor were obtained by leukapheresis. General findings and caveats noted by the study authors: Clonotypes shared by all four sorted-subset donors showed higher generation probabilities than non-shared clonotypes. Based on pairwise subsampling, the degree of clonotype sharing among donors was expected to be affected by sequencing depth. Sampling was restricted to blood, and TCR repertoires in tissue are likely to differ from TCR repertoires in blood. Incomplete sequencing was indicated by rarefaction of sorted-subset datasets, despite the large sequencing depth. Across a few donors, roughly 5% of naive CD4, 3% to 3.5% of naive CD8, under 2.5% of memory CD4, and approximately 0.4% of memory CD8 clonotypes were shared. Estimated clonotype richness was generally larger for naive than for memory subsets. The genetic and exposure-history diversity represented was limited by the small number of donors.

Using the deep immunoSEQ assay, multiplex PCR amplified TCR CDR3 regions from genomic DNA. Extracted genomic DNA from each cell subset was spread evenly across all wells of several immunoSEQ 96-well plates, with each plate serving as a replicate. For sorted subsets, roughly 200 ng genomic DNA, equal to approximately 30,000 T cell genomes, was loaded into each replicate PCR. Purified libraries were measured with a Qubit 3.0 fluorometer, size-checked on a Bioanalyzer 2100, and measured again with the KAPA Library Quantification kit. Every immunoSEQ 96-well plate was sequenced on a dedicated single-read 150-cycle Illumina NextSeq 550 flow cell. In the original analysis: Because the immunoSEQ output included only junctional sequences and no quality scores, the filtering could not be the same as the filtering used for full-length reads. To assign V/J genes and CDR3, sequences were annotated using PyIR, a Python wrapper for IgBLAST v1.9, with IMGT germline references. Reads with weak V/J assignments (E-value above 1e-6), missing CDR3, stop codons, out-of-frame junctions, or ambiguous translated residues were removed. V3J clonotypes were defined by identical inferred V gene, J gene, and CDR3 amino acid sequence. The percentage overlap between two repertoires was calculated by dividing the number of shared unique clonotypes by the size of the smaller repertoire. RTK rarefaction, the Chao1 estimator, and Recon v2.1 estimates of unobserved clonotypes were used to assess repertoire richness. For all TCRbeta clonotypes obtained by the gDNA method from a few donors, generation probabilities were computed with OLGA. Imported from immuneACCESS, the table was reduced by TCRdb to in-frame sequences with V and J called. These copies leave out some clones; in studies compared against another copy, an unresolved V gene accounts for under half, and the cause of the remainder is not known. Clone size and V and J calls were adopted from that table, with D and trimming inferred from the DNA. Counted in this sample were more than 550,000 clones; 55% to 80% of them appeared once. The ten largest account for approximately 2% of the sample.

The CDR3 contains 14 residues, cysteine and phenylalanine counted. The sequence is cut down to CDR3 DNA, 42 bases in frame from base 1. The germline V gene encodes CDR1 SGDLS and CDR2 YYNGEE. Donors were healthy HIV-negative adults with no recently reported acute infections or vaccinations. Every donor was a Caucasian adult living in Nashville, Tennessee, USA. CD4+ T cells were enriched through magnetic negative selection, after which naive cells were positively selected on CD45RA and the remaining negative fraction served as the memory subset. Blood was collected by leukapheresis, and PBMCs were isolated by Ficoll-Histopaque density gradient centrifugation and then cryopreserved in liquid nitrogen vapor phase. Purity and quantity of every magnetically sorted T cell population were checked by analytical flow cytometry. From each sorted fraction, genomic DNA was isolated and quantified by UV absorbance on a Nanodrop 2000c.

On this clone itself: The antigen this receptor binds is unknown. Base qualities are missing; no much larger clone stands one base away.

The TCR sequence derives from a woman between 25 and 40 years old in good health. The sample comprised memory CD4+ T cells sorted from blood. This sample's cell subset or site label indicates: CD45RA-negative fraction. The sequence links TRBV9 to TRBJ2-5; no D gene call is confident. TRBJ2-7 matches the DNA end more closely, so the J call is doubtful. CDR3 reads: CASSVVGSSYEQYF. In nucleotide form, the sequence is TGTGCCAGCAGCGTAGTGGGAAGCTCCTACGAGCAGTACTTC.